The present TCR beta chain was sequenced within a study of cytomegalovirus exposure and HLA in healthy donors. Whole-study results and caveats: In vitro work confirmed that three CMV-associated chains recognize CMV antigens. For cytomegalovirus status, the classifier reportedly gave diagnoses with high specificity and sensitivity. Clusters of TCRs from the first cohort tended to co-occur in the 120 validation repertoires (as a later analysis found).

This table comes from immunoSEQ multiplex PCR, and its TCRdb copy is limited to in-frame clones, with some not included. In the table there are roughly 80,000 clones, approximately 90% of which are singletons. Trimming cost V 4 bases and J 7 bases, with 17 bases left between them. Germline V CDR1 and CDR2: SGHAT, FQNNGV. The CDR3 contains 15 residues. On this clone: Its antigen is still unknown.

This clonotype was sampled from a man younger than 40 in good health and CMV-seronegative. The chain recombines TRBV11-2 with TRBJ2-1, with TRBD1 as a possible D gene (6 bases). Sequencing input: PBMCs. The CDR3 sequence: CASSSVQGVGNEQFF. CDR3 in DNA: TGTGCCAGCAGCTCGGTACAGGGTGTCGGAAATGAGCAGTTCTTC.